The 22 T cell receptor beta chains reported below all come from one sample, sequenced in a study of radiation and T cells in renal cell carcinoma. Data came from immunoSEQ multiplex PCR; TCRdb stores just in-frame clones and leaves some out. Here the sample spans about 9,000 clones, roughly 60% being singletons. The treatment: 15 Gy SBRT to primary tumor, nephrectomy 4 weeks later. This specimen was tumor tissue, taken from a patient whose treatment included radiotherapy and nephrectomy. Receptor source: a woman aged 45 to 65 with renal cell carcinoma.

The J gene is TRBJ1-1, the V gene TRBV7-3; D is perhaps TRBD1 (6 bases). The CDR3 is 14 amino acids. V was cut by 5 bases and J by 8 bases, with 18 bases left in between. CDR1 and CDR2 from the germline V gene are SGHTA and FQGTGA. CDR3 sequence reads: CASSKVTTGREAFF. The DNA of the CDR3 is TGTGCCAGCAGCAAGGTAACGACAGGTCGGGAAGCTTTCTTT.

Only a few counts were recorded for this clone. V gene TRBV27 combines with J gene TRBJ1-2; no reliable D call. V was clipped by 7 bases and J by 6 bases, with 15 bases between them. Germline V gene data show CDR1 as MNHEY and CDR2 as SMNVEV (reference sequence). This CDR3 has 13 residues. The CDR3: CASIDPGGHGYTF. CDR3 sequence (DNA): TGTGCCAGCATCGATCCGGGAGGACATGGCTACACCTTC.

The CDR3 coding sequence is TGTGCCTGGAGTGTACTAGGGGACCCGAACACTGAAGCTTTCTTT. Translated, it gives CAWSVLGDPNTEAFF. The chain uses TRBV30 and TRBJ1-1, with a weak D call TRBD1 (5 bases). This CDR3 contains 15 residues. The V and J ends lost 0 bases and 1 base respectively, with 12 bases between them. Germline V gives CDR1 GTSNPN, CDR2 SVGIG (reference sequence).

V is TRBV7-2 and J is TRBJ1-1, with D perhaps TRBD1 (5 bases). Trimming took 2 bases from V and 1 from J, leaving 5 bases between them. CDR3 length equals 13 residues. Germline lookup yields CDR1 SGHTA and CDR2 FQGNSA. The CDR3 DNA follows: TGTGCCAGCAGCTTAAGGGGGAACACTGAAGCTTTCTTT. This gives the protein CASSLRGNTEAFF.

The table lists this clone with a few counts. The V and J genes are TRBV28 and TRBJ1-2, with 9 nucleotides matching TRBD1. The CDR3 totals 14 residues. Losses at the gene ends were 3 bases for V and 8 bases for J; bases not matched to a gene: 7. The germline CDR1 and CDR2 sequences are MDHEN and SYDVKM. The CDR3 DNA is TGTGCCAGCAGTTTGGTCTACAGGGGGCAAGGCTACACCTTC. Encoded protein: CASSLVYRGQGYTF.

The chain joins TRBV12-5 to TRBJ2-2; TRBD2 matches at 7 bases. The junction had 10 bases not matched to a gene; V was cut back by 4 bases and J by 5 bases. Germline lookup yields CDR1 LGHNT and CDR2 FRNRAP. The CDR3 spans 16 residues. The CDR3 here is CASGSAREGWTGELFF. DNA of the CDR3: TGTGCTAGTGGTTCCGCCAGGGAGGGGTGGACCGGGGAGCTGTTTTTT.

The chain couples TRBV6-5 to TRBJ2-5, with D maybe TRBD2 (6 bases). Looked up from germline, CDR1 is MNHEY and CDR2 is SVGAGI. V lost 1 base to trimming and J lost 5 bases, with 14 bases between them. The CDR3 runs to 15 residues. The CDR3 coding sequence is TGTGCCAGCAGTTACTTTAGCGGAGATACTGAGACCCAGTACTTC. Its protein product is CASSYFSGDTETQYF.

The chain uses TRBV6-1 and TRBJ2-7; TRBD2 might be the D (5 bases). V was shortened by 2 bases and J by 3 bases, with 14 bases between the two germline ends. There are 15 residues in the CDR3. Germline V gene data show CDR1 as MNHNS and CDR2 as SASEGT. CDR3 protein: CASSERERAGYEQYF. The CDR3 DNA is TGTGCCAGCAGTGAAAGGGAACGGGCGGGCTACGAGCAGTACTTC.

The CDR3 sequence: CASSLGLGGYEQYF. The CDR3 coding sequence is TGTGCCAGCAGCTTGGGCTTGGGGGGTTACGAGCAGTACTTC. The V gene is TRBV5-6, the J gene TRBJ2-7; D might be TRBD2 (6 bases). Germline V gene data show CDR1 as SGHDT and CDR2 as YYEEEE. Trimming took off 0 bases at V and 4 bases at J, with 11 bases between the two ends. The CDR3 totals 14 residues.

This chain uses TRBV5-1 with TRBJ2-7; TRBD1 agrees at 10 bases. Germline CDR1 reads SGHRS; CDR2 reads YFSETQ. This CDR3 is built from 15 residues. V trimming: 2 bases; J trimming: 2 bases; junction bases outside the gene matches: 4. The CDR3 DNA sequence: TGCGCCAGCAGCTTTGGGACAGGGGCTACCTACGAGCAGTACTTC. Protein: CASSFGTGATYEQYF. The full variable domain, with the rest looked up from reference TRBV5-1 and TRBJ2-7, is KAGVTQTPRYLIKTRGQQVTLSCSPISGHRSVSWYQQTPGQGLQFLFEYFSETQRNKGNFPGRFSGRQFSNSRSEMNVSTLELGDSALYLCASSFGTGATYEQYFGPGTRLTVT.

This clone is categorized as medium-sized. This chain joins TRBV5-1 and TRBJ2-7; 9 bases align to TRBD1. This CDR3 has 15 residues. In germline, CDR1 is SGHRS, CDR2 YFSETQ. The ends lost 4 bases at V and 6 bases at J; junction bases unmatched: 11. CDR3 in DNA: TGCGCCAGCAGCGAGGGGGACAGGGCCTTACTCGAGCAGTACTTC. It codes for CASSEGDRALLEQYF.

The rearrangement links TRBV5-4 to TRBJ2-1; 13 bases match TRBD2. The CDR3 sequence is 16 residues long. With 3 bases clipped from V and 7 bases from J, the junction kept 7 bases outside the gene matches. Germline V CDR1 and CDR2: SGHNT, YYREEE (reference sequence). In nucleotides, the CDR3 is TGTGCCAGCAGCTCTCGGACTAGCGGGGGCTTGAATGAGCAGTTCTTC. Translation: CASSSRTSGGLNEQFF.

The gene calls are TRBV6-1 and TRBJ2-3, with D perhaps matching TRBD2 (5 bases). The CDR3 has 14 residues. Looked up from germline, CDR1 is MNHNS and CDR2 is SASEGT. The V end was cut by 5 bases, the J end by 10 bases, with 19 bases between. The DNA of the CDR3 is TGTGCCAGCAGTTTCCCGGGGTCCTCTCGGGCGCAGTATTTT. Translating it yields CASSFPGSSRAQYF.

The chain uses TRBV6-6 and TRBJ1-1; D gene ambiguous. Germline CDR1 is MNHNY and CDR2 is SVGAGI (reference sequence). V lost 0 bases and J 8 bases, leaving 10 bases between the germline ends. This CDR3 is built from 13 residues. The CDR3 region has the DNA TGTGCCAGCAGTTACTCGATTGGAGGGGAAGCTTTCTTT. Amino acid sequence: CASSYSIGGEAFF.

This clone was detected only a few times. V gene TRBV5-6 combines with J gene TRBJ2-3, with TRBD2 matching 9 bases. V lost 4 bases, J lost 9 bases, and 12 bases stayed unmatched. The CDR3 is made up of 15 amino acids. Germline assignment: CDR1 SGHDT and CDR2 YYEEEE. This chain's CDR3 is CASSIEARGGGTQYF. CDR3 DNA sequence: TGTGCCAGCAGCATCGAAGCGCGGGGGGGCGGAACGCAGTATTTT.

The chain couples TRBV30 to TRBJ1-1; D unclear. Germline-derived CDR1 and CDR2 are GTSNPN and SVGIG (reference sequence). This CDR3 comprises 11 residues. Trimming took off 7 bases at V and 1 base at J, with 7 bases between the two ends. The CDR3 DNA sequence: TGTGCCTATGAGAGGAACACTGAAGCTTTCTTT. This translates into CAYERNTEAFF.

The chain combines TRBV9 with TRBJ2-2; 9 nucleotides match TRBD1. The CDR3 sequence is 17 residues long. J gave up 5 bases and V 4 bases, and 12 bases lay outside the gene matches. CDR1 SGDLS and CDR2 YYNGEE come from the germline V gene. CDR3 DNA sequence: TGTGCCAGCAGCTCGATGGGACAGGGCTCGGGGACCGGGGAGCTGTTTTTT. Residues: CASSSMGQGSGTGELFF.

This rearrangement joins TRBV6-1 to TRBJ2-3; D is possibly TRBD1 or TRBD2 (7 bases each). Deletions cut 2 bases from V and 4 bases from J, with 13 bases between. Germline-derived CDR1 and CDR2 are MNHNS and SASEGT. This CDR3 is 15 amino acids long. The CDR3 DNA reads TGTGCCAGCAGTGAACAGGGGGAGGGCCCAGATACGCAGTATTTT. Protein: CASSEQGEGPDTQYF.

V and J are TRBV28 and TRBJ2-7; 11 positions match TRBD2. Unmatched junction bases numbered 5, after V lost 5 bases and J lost 2 bases. Germline CDR1 reads MDHEN; CDR2 reads SYDVKM. The CDR3 is 15 amino acids. The CDR3, as DNA: TGTGCCAGCAGTACTAGCGGGAGAGCCCCCTACGAGCAGTACTTC. Amino acid sequence: CASSTSGRAPYEQYF.

In the case of this clone: The sample holds other DNA sequences that translate to the same CDR3. This rearrangement joins TRBV19 to TRBJ2-7, with no clear D. Germline CDR1 is LNHDA and CDR2 is SQIVND (reference sequence). The CDR3 contains 12 residues. V dropped 5 bases and J dropped 0 bases, with 5 bases sitting between them. The CDR3 protein is CASSESSYEQYF. CDR3 sequence (DNA): TGTGCCAGTAGTGAGAGCTCCTACGAGCAGTACTTC.

The chain recombines TRBV28 with TRBJ1-5; TRBD1 matches 10 bases. The CDR3 runs 15 residues. V lost 6 bases, J lost 5 bases, and 7 bases stayed unmatched. The germline CDR1 and CDR2 sequences are MDHEN and SYDVKM. The CDR3 is CASRPTGGSYQPQHF. The CDR3 DNA is TGTGCCAGCAGACCGACAGGGGGCAGCTATCAGCCCCAGCATTTT.

This clone occurred once. The rearrangement uses TRBV27 and TRBJ2-7; either TRBD1 or TRBD2 may fit D (8 bases each). Between the trimmed V and J ends, which lost 5 bases and 9 bases, there was a span of 17 bases. Germline CDR1 reads MNHEY; CDR2 reads SMNVEV (reference sequence). The CDR3 has 13 residues. The CDR3 is CASSTGQGLGQYF. The CDR3 DNA reads TGTGCCAGCAGTACCGGACAGGGACTAGGGCAGTACTTC.